The rows below give T cell receptor beta chains drawn from one sample of a study of regulatory T cells in long-lasting Graves disease. MiXCR, run by TCRdb on the multiplex PCR reads, gives a single entry per CDR3 protein. The data contain 360,000 or so distinct CDR3 sequences, roughly 24% of them singletons. The source material was peripheral blood mononuclear cells (PBMCs), sampled when the disease was refractory, from a patient treated with antithyroid drugs. These receptor sequences come from a woman between 35 and 50 years old with Graves disease. Each CDR3 is given with its conserved first and last residue. A D gene is named only where the DNA matches it firmly. Not all rows give a size; the values are once, few, many and, for expanded clones, a class.

TRBV7-3,TRBJ2-7,TRBD1,NA,CASSSPLGTETYEQYF,TGTGCCAGCAGCTCCCCACTCGGGACAGAGACCTACGAGCAGTACTTC
TRBV6-5,TRBJ2-7,NA,NA,CASSYLPDRPYEQYF,TGTGCCAGCAGTTACCTCCCGGACAGACCCTACGAGCAGTACTTC
TRBV10-2,TRBJ2-2,TRBD2,NA,CASGTSGKAGELFF,TGCGCCAGTGGGACTAGCGGGAAAGCGGGGGAGCTGTTTTTT
TRBV13,TRBJ2-7,TRBD1,many,CASSFNGTAIYEQYF,TGTGCCAGCAGCTTCAACGGGACAGCGATCTACGAGCAGTACTTC
TRBV28,TRBJ1-4,NA,many,CASSLQGTGQFKLFF,TGTGCCAGCAGTCTACAGGGTACGGGTCAGTTTAAACTGTTTTTT
TRBV28,TRBJ1-2,TRBD1,NA,CASSFRQGADGYTF,TGTGCCAGCAGTTTCAGACAGGGGGCAGATGGCTACACCTTC
TRBV25-1,TRBJ1-2,NA,many,CASGDPAVYGYTF,TGTGCCAGCGGGGACCCGGCGGTCTATGGCTACACCTTC
TRBV20-1,TRBJ2-5,TRBD1,many,CSARDLRDRGETQYF,TGCAGTGCTAGAGATCTTAGGGACAGGGGGGAGACCCAGTACTTC
TRBV20-1,TRBJ2-2,TRBD2,NA,CSAPRAGLAAGELFF,TGCAGTGCCCCACGAGCGGGACTAGCGGCCGGGGAGCTGTTTTTT
TRBV28,TRBJ2-5,TRBD1,many,CASSLFRDRGLEETQYF,TGTGCCAGCAGTTTATTTCGGGACAGGGGGCTAGAGGAGACCCAGTACTTC
TRBV5-1,TRBJ1-1,TRBD1,few,CASSLSGTGAQGIEAFF,TGCGCCAGCAGCTTATCCGGGACAGGTGCGCAGGGCATTGAAGCTTTCTTT
TRBV29-1,TRBJ2-7,NA,many,CSVLADSYEQYF,TGCAGCGTTTTGGCGGATTCCTACGAGCAGTACTTC
TRBV3-1,TRBJ2-7,NA,NA,CASSQATSGRTYEQYF,TGTGCCAGCAGCCAAGCTACGTCAGGGAGAACCTACGAGCAGTACTTC
TRBV7-2,TRBJ2-2,TRBD2,NA,CASSKGLARNTGELFF,TGTGCCAGCAGCAAAGGACTAGCGAGGAACACCGGGGAGCTGTTTTTT
TRBV20-1,TRBJ2-5,TRBD2,NA,CSARANSGRKESQYF,TGCAGTGCTAGAGCAAATAGCGGGAGGAAAGAGTCCCAGTACTTC
TRBV28,TRBJ2-5,NA,many,CASTQAPRGETQYF,TGTGCCAGCACCCAAGCACCCAGGGGAGAGACCCAGTACTTC
TRBV28,TRBJ2-7,NA,many,CASRARQGAYEQYF,TGTGCCAGCAGGGCACGGCAGGGTGCCTACGAGCAGTACTTC
TRBV6-2/TRBV6-3,TRBJ2-5,TRBD2,many,CASSYRLAGNQETQYF,TGTGCCAGCAGTTACAGACTAGCGGGTAACCAAGAGACCCAGTACTTC
TRBV6-1,TRBJ2-7,NA,few,CASSEADIYYEQYF,TGTGCCAGCAGTGAAGCGGACATATACTACGAGCAGTACTTC
TRBV9,TRBJ1-6,NA,NA,CASAGSTNSPLHF,TGTGCCAGCGCCGGGTCCACCAATTCACCCCTCCACTTT
TRBV6-2/TRBV6-3,TRBJ2-7,NA,many,CASSYSISSVHYEQYF,TGTGCCAGCAGTTACTCGATTAGCAGTGTGCACTACGAGCAGTACTTC
TRBV28,TRBJ2-7,TRBD2,many,CASSLLFLRGGGSYEQYF,TGTGCCAGCAGTTTACTCTTTCTTCGGGGCGGGGGCTCCTACGAGCAGTACTTC
TRBV3-1,TRBJ2-1,NA,NA,CASKKGTRYYNEQFF,TGTGCCAGTAAAAAGGGGACCAGATACTACAATGAGCAGTTCTTC
TRBV7-2,TRBJ2-7,NA,many,CASSSRVGYEQYF,TGTGCCAGCAGCTCGCGGGTTGGCTACGAGCAGTACTTC
TRBV2,TRBJ2-7,NA,many,CASSDPRAFNYEQYF,TGTGCCAGCAGTGATCCCCGGGCATTCAACTACGAGCAGTACTTC
TRBV12-3/TRBV12-4,TRBJ2-7,NA,many,CASSFPKGGRTYEQYF,TGTGCCAGCAGCTTCCCTAAGGGGGGCAGGACCTACGAGCAGTACTTC
TRBV9,TRBJ2-2,NA,few,CASSVDGVWNTGELFF,TGTGCCAGCAGCGTAGACGGGGTGTGGAACACCGGGGAGCTGTTTTTT
TRBV3-1,TRBJ2-5,NA,once,CASSQVGTAAEETQYF,TGTGCCAGCAGCCAAGTAGGGACGGCGGCCGAAGAGACCCAGTACTTC
TRBV2,TRBJ2-1,NA,NA,CASSLEGQRANEQFF,TGTGCCAGCAGCTTAGAAGGCCAGCGAGCCAATGAGCAGTTCTTC
TRBV6-1,TRBJ2-7,NA,many,CATIEGMYEQYF,TGTGCCACCATAGAAGGGATGTACGAGCAGTACTTC
TRBV7-9,TRBJ1-1,NA,NA,CASSHGIGLNTEAFF,TGTGCCAGCAGCCATGGCATAGGACTGAACACTGAAGCTTTCTTT
TRBV7-8,TRBJ2-6,NA,NA,CASTPRGRIFSGANVLTF,TGTGCCAGCACCCCACGGGGACGGATCTTCTCTGGGGCCAACGTCCTGACTTTC
TRBV6-5,TRBJ1-1,NA,many,CASSFPQIHMNTEAFF,TGTGCCAGCAGTTTCCCACAGATTCACATGAACACTGAAGCTTTCTTT
TRBV2,TRBJ1-1,NA,many,CASIRDTEAFF,TGTGCCAGCATCCGGGACACTGAAGCTTTCTTT
TRBV11-2,TRBJ2-1,TRBD2,NA,CASSQRGLEPREQFF,TGTGCCAGCAGCCAAAGAGGACTAGAGCCAAGGGAGCAGTTCTTC
TRBV28,TRBJ2-2,NA,many,CASSYSGGPRGTGELFF,TGTGCCAGCAGTTACTCAGGAGGGCCTCGCGGGACCGGGGAGCTGTTTTTT
TRBV20-1,TRBJ2-7,NA,NA,CSARREETYEQYF,TGCAGTGCTAGGAGAGAAGAAACCTACGAGCAGTACTTC
TRBV6-1,TRBJ2-5,NA,many,CASRKRAWETQYF,TGTGCCAGCCGAAAGAGAGCATGGGAGACCCAGTACTTC
TRBV11-2,TRBJ1-2,NA,NA,CASSPTGIRYGYTF,TGTGCCAGCAGCCCCACAGGGATTAGGTATGGCTACACCTTC
TRBV20-1,TRBJ2-5,NA,few,CSARKAWETQYF,TGCAGTGCTAGAAAGGCGTGGGAGACCCAGTACTTC